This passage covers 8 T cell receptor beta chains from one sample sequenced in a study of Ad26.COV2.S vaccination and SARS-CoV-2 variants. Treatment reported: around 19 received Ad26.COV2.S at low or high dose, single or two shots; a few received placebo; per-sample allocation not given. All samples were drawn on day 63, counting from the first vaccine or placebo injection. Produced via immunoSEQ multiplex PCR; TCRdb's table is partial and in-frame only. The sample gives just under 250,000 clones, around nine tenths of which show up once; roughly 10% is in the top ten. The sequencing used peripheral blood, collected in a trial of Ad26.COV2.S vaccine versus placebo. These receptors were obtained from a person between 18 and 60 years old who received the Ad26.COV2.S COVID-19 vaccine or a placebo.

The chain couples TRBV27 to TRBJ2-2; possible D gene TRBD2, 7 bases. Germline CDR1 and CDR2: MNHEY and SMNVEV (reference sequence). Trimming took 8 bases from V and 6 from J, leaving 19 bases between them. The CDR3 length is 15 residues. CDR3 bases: TGTGCCAGCCGTCCTGGGGGGGCGGGCGCCGGGGAGCTGTTTTTT. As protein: CASRPGGAGAGELFF.

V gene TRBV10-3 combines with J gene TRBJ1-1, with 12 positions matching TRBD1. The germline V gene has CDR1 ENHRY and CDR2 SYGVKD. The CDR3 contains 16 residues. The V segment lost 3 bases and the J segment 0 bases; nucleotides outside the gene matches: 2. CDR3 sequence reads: CAISDRDRGLNTEAFF. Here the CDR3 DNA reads TGTGCCATCAGTGACCGGGACAGGGGGCTGAACACTGAAGCTTTCTTT.

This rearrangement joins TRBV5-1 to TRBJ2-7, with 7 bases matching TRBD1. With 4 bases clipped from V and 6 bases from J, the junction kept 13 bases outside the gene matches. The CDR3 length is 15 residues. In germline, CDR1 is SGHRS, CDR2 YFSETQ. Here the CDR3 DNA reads TGCGCCAGCAGCCAACGGCCGGGACAGAGTAGCGAGCAGTACTTC. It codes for CASSQRPGQSSEQYF.

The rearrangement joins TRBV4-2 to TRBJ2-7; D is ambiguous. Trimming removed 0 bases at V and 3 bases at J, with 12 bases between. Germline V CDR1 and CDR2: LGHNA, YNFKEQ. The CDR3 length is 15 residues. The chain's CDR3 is CASSQDFFVDYEQYF. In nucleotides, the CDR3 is TGTGCCAGCAGCCAAGATTTCTTCGTCGACTACGAGCAGTACTTC.

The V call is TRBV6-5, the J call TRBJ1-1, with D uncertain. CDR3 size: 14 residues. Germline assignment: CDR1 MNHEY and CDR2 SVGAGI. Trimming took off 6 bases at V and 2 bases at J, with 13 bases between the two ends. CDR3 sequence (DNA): TGTGCCAGCAGCGAGACGTGGCAAAACACTGAAGCTTTCTTT. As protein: CASSETWQNTEAFF.

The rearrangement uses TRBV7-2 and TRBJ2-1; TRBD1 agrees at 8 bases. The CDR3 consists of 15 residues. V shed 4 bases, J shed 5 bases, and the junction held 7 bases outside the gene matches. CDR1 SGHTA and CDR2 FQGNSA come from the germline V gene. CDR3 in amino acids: CASSSDRAFNNEQFF. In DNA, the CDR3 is TGTGCCAGCAGCTCGGACAGGGCTTTTAACAATGAGCAGTTCTTC.

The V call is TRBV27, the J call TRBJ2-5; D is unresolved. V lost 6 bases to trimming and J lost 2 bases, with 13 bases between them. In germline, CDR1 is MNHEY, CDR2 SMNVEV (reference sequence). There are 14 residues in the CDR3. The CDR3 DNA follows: TGTGCCAGCAGAAAGGAAACAATTCAAGAGACCCAGTACTTC. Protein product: CASRKETIQETQYF.

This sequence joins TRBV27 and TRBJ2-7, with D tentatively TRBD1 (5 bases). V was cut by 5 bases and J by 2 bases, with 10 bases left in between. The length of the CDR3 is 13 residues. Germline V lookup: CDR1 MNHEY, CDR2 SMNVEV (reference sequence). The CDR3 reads CASSGRVTYEQYF. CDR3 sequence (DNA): TGTGCCAGCAGTGGCAGGGTTACCTACGAGCAGTACTTC.